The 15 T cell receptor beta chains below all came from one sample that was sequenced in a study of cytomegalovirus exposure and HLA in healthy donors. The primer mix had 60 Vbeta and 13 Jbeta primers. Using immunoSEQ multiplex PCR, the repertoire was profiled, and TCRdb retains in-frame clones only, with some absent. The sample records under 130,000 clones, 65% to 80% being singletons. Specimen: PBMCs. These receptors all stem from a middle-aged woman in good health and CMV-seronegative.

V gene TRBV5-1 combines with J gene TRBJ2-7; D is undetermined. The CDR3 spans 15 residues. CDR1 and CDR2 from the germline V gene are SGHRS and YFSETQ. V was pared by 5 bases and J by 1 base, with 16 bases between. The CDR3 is CASSPAPSRSYEQYF. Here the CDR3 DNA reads TGCGCCAGCAGTCCTGCGCCCTCCCGATCCTACGAGCAGTACTTC.

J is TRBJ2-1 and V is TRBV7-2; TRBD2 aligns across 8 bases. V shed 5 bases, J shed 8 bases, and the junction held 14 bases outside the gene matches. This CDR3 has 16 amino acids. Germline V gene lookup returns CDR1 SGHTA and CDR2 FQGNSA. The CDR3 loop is CASSHPTGTSGDEQFF. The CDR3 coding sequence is TGTGCCAGCAGCCATCCAACCGGGACTAGTGGAGATGAGCAGTTCTTC.

CDR3 sequence (DNA): TGTGCCAGCAGCTTAGCGCACGGGGGGCTGGAAGCTTTCTTT. Translating gives CASSLAHGGLEAFF. The rearrangement joins TRBV7-9 to TRBJ1-1; D possibly corresponds to TRBD1 (6 bases). V was pared by 0 bases and J by 8 bases, with 13 bases between. The germline V gene encodes CDR1 SEHNR and CDR2 FQNEAQ (reference sequence). The CDR3 runs 14 residues.

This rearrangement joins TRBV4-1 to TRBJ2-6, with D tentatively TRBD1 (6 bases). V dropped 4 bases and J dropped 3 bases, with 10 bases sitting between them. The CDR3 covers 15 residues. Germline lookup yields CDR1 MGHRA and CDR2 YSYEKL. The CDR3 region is CASSPLQGGANVLTF. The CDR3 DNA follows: TGCGCCAGCAGCCCCTTACAGGGTGGGGCCAACGTCCTGACTTTC.

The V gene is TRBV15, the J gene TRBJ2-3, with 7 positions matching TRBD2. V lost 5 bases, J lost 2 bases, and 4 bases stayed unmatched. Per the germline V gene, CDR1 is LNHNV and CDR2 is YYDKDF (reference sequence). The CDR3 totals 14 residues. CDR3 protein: CATSGGGDTDTQYF. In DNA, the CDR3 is TGTGCCACCAGCGGGGGAGGGGACACAGATACGCAGTATTTT. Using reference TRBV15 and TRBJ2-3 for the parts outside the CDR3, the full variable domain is DAMVIQNPRYQVTQFGKPVTLSCSQTLNHNVMYWYQQKSSQAPKLLFHYYDKDFNNEADTPDNFQSRRPNTSFCFLDIRSPGLGDTAMYLCATSGGGDTDTQYFGPGTRLTVL.

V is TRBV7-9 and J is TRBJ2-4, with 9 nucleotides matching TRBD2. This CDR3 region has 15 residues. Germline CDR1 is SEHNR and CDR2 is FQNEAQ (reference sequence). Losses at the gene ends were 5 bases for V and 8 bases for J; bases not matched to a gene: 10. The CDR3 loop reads CASSHGVAGEDIQYF. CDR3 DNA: TGTGCCAGCAGCCATGGGGTAGCGGGAGAGGACATTCAGTACTTC.

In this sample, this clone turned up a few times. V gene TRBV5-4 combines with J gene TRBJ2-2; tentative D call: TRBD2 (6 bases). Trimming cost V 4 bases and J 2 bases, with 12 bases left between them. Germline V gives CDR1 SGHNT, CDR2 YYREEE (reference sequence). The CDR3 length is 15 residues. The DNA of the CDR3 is TGTGCCAGCAGCCCTGGGGGGATTAACACCGGGGAGCTGTTTTTT. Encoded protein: CASSPGGINTGELFF.

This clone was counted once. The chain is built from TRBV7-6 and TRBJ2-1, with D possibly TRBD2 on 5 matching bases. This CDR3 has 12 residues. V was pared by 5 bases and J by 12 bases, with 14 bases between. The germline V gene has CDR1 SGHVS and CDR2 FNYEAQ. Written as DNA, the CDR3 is TGTGCCAGCAGCCCGGGATTCACTGGGCAGTTCTTC. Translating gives CASSPGFTGQFF.

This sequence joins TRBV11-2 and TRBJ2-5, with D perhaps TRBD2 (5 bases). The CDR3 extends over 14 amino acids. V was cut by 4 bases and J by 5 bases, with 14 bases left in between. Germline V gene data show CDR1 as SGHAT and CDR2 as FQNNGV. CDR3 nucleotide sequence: TGTGCCAGCAGCTCCCTACTAGTAGGTGAGACCCAGTACTTC. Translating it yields CASSSLLVGETQYF.

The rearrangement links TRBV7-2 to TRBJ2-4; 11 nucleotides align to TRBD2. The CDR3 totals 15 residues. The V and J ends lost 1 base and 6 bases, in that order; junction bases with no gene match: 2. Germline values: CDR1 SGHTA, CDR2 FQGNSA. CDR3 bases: TGTGCCAGCAGCTTAGATCTAGCGGGGGGAAACATTCAGTACTTC. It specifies CASSLDLAGGNIQYF.

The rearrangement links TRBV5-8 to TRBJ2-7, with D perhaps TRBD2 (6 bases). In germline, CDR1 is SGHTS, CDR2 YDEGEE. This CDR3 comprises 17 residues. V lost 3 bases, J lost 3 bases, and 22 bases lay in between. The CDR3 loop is CASSSRRVITFDYEQYF. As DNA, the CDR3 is TGTGCCAGCAGCTCTCGGAGGGTTATCACTTTCGACTACGAGCAGTACTTC.

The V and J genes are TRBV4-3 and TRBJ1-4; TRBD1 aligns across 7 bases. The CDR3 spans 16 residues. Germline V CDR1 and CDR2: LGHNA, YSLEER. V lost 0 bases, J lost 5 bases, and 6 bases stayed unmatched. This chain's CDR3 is CASSQEEGQRNEKLFF. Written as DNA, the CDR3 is TGCGCCAGCAGCCAAGAGGAGGGACAGAGAAATGAAAAACTGTTTTTT.

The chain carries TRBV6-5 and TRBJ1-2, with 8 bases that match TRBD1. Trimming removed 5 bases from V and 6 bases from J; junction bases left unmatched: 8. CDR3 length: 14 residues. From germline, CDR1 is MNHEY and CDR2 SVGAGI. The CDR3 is CASSDRQGADGYTF. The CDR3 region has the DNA TGTGCCAGCAGTGACAGGCAGGGGGCGGATGGCTACACCTTC.

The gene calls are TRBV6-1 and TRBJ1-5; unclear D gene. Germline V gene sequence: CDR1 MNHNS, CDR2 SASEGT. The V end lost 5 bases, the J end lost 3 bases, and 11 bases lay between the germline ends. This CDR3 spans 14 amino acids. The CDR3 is CASSIGQTNQPQHF. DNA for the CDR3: TGTGCCAGCAGTATTGGGCAGACCAATCAGCCCCAGCATTTT.

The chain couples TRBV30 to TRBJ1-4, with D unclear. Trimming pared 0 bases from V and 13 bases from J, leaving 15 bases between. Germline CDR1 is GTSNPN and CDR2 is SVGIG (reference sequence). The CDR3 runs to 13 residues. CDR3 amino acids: CAWSVARIDGLFF. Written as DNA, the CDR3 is TGTGCCTGGAGTGTAGCGCGGATTGATGGACTGTTTTTT.